This paragraph covers one T cell receptor (beta chain) sequence. Its antigen is unknown. RNA transcripts yielded amplified TCR beta CDR3 regions. The TCR CDR3 was amplified in a first-round RT-PCR using the HTBI primer set. Each CDR3 protein gets one entry after TCRdb re-called the multiplex PCR reads with MiXCR. The sample includes around 350,000 distinct CDR3 sequences, approximately 18% of them seen just once. This sample was taken from a study of T cells in Graves' hyperthyroidism and ophthalmopathy. Findings and caveats of the study: The authors' 13 V-J model separated ophthalmopathy from stable hyperthyroidism.

The V and J ends lost 4 bases and 3 bases respectively, with 10 bases between them. Germline CDR1 SGHNT, CDR2 YYREEE (reference sequence). The CDR3 is 13 amino acids. This chain links TRBV5-4 with TRBJ1-2, with D hard to call. The material sequenced was blood. This TCR was recovered from a woman in her 30s with Graves' hyperthyroidism that later progressed to Graves' ophthalmopathy. The CDR3 reads CASSASSDYGYTF. The CDR3, as DNA: TGTGCCAGCAGCGCCTCATCGGACTATGGCTACACCTTC.